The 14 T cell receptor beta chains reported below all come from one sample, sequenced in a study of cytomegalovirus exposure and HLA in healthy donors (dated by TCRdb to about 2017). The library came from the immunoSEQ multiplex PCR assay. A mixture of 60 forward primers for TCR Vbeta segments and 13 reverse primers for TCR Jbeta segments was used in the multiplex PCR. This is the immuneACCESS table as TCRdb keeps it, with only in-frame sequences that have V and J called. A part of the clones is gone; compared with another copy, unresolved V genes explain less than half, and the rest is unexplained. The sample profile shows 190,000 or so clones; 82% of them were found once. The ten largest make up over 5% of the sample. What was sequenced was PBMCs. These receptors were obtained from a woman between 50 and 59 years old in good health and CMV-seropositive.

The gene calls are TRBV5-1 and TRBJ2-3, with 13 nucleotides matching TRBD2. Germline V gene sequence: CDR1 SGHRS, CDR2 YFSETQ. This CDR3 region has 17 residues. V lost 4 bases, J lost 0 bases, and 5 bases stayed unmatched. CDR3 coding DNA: TGCGCCAGCAGCCTCCCGGGACTAGCGGGGAGCACAGATACGCAGTATTTT. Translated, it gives CASSLPGLAGSTDTQYF.

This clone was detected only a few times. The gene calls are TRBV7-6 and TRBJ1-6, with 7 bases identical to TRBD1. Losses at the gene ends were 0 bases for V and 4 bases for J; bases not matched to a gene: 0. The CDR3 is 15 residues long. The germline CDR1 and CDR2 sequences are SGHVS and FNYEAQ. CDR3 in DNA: TGTGCCAGCAGCTTAGCACAGGGGTATAATTCACCCCTCCACTTT. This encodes CASSLAQGYNSPLHF.

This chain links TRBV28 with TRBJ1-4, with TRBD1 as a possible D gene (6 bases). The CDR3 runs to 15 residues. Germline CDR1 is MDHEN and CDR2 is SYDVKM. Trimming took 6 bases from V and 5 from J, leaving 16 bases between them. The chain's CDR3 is CASSQGGASNEKLFF. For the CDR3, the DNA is TGTGCCAGCAGCCAAGGGGGAGCTTCCAATGAAAAACTGTTTTTT.

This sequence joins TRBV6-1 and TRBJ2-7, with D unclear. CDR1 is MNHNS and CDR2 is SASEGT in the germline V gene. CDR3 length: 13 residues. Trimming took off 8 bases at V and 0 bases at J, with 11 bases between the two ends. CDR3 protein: CASQTSSSYEQYF. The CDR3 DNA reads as TGTGCCAGCCAGACTTCTAGCTCCTACGAGCAGTACTTC.

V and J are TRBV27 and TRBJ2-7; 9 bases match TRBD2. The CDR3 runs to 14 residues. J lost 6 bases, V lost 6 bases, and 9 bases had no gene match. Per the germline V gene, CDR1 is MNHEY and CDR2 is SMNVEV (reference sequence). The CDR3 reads CASRWGTSLREQYF. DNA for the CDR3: TGTGCCAGCAGGTGGGGGACTAGCCTACGCGAGCAGTACTTC.

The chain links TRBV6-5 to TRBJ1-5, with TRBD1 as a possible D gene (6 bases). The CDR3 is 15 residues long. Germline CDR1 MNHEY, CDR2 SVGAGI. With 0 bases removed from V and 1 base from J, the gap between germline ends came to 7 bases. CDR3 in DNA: TGTGCCAGCAGTTACTCAGGGGGAAGCAATCAGCCCCAGCATTTT. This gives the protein CASSYSGGSNQPQHF.

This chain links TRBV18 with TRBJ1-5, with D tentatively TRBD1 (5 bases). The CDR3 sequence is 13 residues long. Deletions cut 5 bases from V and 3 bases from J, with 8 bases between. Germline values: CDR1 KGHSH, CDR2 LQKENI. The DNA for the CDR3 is TGTGCCAGCTCAGGAGGGGTCAATCAGCCCCAGCATTTT. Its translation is CASSGGVNQPQHF.

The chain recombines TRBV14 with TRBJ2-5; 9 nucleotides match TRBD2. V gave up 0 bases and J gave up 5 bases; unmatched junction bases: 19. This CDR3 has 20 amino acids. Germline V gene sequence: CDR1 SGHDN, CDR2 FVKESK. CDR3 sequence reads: CASSQDHGRLAGPAGETQYF. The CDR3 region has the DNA TGTGCCAGCAGCCAAGATCACGGACGGCTAGCGGGACCCGCCGGGGAGACCCAGTACTTC. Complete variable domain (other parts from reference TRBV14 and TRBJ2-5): EAGVTQFPSHSVIEKGQTVTLRCDPISGHDNLYWYRRVMGKEIKFLLHFVKESKQDESGMPNNRFLAERTGGTYSTLKVQPAELEDSGVYFCASSQDHGRLAGPAGETQYFGPGTRLLVL.

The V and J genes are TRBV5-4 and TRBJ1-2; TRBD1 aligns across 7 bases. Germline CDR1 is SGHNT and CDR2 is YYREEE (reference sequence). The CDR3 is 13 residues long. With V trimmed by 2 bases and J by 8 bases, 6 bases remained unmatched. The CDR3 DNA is TGTGCCAGCAGCTTAGGAGGGACAGACGGCTACACCTTC. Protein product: CASSLGGTDGYTF.

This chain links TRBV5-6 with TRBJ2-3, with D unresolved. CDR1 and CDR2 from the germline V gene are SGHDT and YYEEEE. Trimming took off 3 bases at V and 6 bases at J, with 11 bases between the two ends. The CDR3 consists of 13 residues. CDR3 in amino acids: CASSSLSGDTQYF. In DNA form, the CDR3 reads TGTGCCAGCAGCTCGTTATCGGGTGATACGCAGTATTTT.

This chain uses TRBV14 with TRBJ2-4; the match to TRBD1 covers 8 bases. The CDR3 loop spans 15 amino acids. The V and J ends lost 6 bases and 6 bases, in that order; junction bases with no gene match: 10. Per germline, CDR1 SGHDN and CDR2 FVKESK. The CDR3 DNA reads TGTGCCAGCAGTCCGGGACAGGTCTGGGCAAACATTCAGTACTTC. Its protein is CASSPGQVWANIQYF. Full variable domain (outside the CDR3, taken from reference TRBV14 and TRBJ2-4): EAGVTQFPSHSVIEKGQTVTLRCDPISGHDNLYWYRRVMGKEIKFLLHFVKESKQDESGMPNNRFLAERTGGTYSTLKVQPAELEDSGVYFCASSPGQVWANIQYFGAGTRLSVL.

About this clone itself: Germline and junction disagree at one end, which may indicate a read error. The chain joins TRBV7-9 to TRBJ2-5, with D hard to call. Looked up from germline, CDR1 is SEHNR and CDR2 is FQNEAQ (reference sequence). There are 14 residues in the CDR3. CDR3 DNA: TGTTCCAGCAGCTTAATTCCCCAGAAGGAGACCCAGTACTTC. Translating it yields CSSSLIPQKETQYF.

The CDR3: CASTNWGDQPQHF. The DNA of the CDR3 is TGTGCCAGTACGAACTGGGGGGATCAGCCCCAGCATTTT. The chain is built from TRBV19 and TRBJ1-5; D is possibly TRBD1 (5 bases). Trimming removed 7 bases at V and 5 bases at J, with 12 bases between. This CDR3 comprises 13 residues. The germline CDR1 and CDR2 sequences are LNHDA and SQIVND (reference sequence).

CDR3 nucleotides: TGTGCCAGCAGTACCATACAGGGGGCTGGTCCAGATACGCAGTATTTT. Its translation: CASSTIQGAGPDTQYF. The V gene is TRBV27, the J gene TRBJ2-3; 9 bases are shared with TRBD1. Germline CDR1 and CDR2: MNHEY and SMNVEV (reference sequence). The CDR3 covers 16 residues. The ends lost 5 bases at V and 4 bases at J; junction bases unmatched: 10.